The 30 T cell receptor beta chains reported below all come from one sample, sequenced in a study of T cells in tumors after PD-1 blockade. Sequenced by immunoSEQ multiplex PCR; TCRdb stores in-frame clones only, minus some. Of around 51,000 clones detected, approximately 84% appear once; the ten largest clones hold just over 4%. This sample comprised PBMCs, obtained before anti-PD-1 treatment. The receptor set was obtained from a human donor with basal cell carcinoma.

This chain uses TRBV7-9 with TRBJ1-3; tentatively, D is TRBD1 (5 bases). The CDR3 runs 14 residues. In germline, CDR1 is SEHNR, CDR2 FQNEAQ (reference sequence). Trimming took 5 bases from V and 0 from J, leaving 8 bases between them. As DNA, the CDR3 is TGTGCCAGCAGCCCGGACATCTCTGGAAACACCATATATTTT. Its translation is CASSPDISGNTIYF. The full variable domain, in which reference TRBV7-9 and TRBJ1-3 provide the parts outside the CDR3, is DTGVSQNPRHKITKRGQNVTFRCDPISEHNRLYWYRQTLGQGPEFLTYFQNEAQLEKSRLLSDRFSAERPKGSFSTLEIQRTEQGDSAMYLCASSPDISGNTIYFGEGSWLTVV.

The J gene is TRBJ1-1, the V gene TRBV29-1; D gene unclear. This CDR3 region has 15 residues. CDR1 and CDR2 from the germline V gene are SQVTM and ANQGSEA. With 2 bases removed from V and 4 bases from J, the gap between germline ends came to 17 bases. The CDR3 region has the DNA TGCAGCGTTGAACGACTACTCGACGGATCCACTGAAGCTTTCTTT. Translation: CSVERLLDGSTEAFF.

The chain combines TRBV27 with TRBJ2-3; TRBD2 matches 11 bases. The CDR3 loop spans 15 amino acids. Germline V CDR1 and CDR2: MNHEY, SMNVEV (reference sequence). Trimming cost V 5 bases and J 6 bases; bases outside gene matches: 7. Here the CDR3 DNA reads TGTGCCAGCAGTCCGCTAGCGGGGGGAAGGGATACGCAGTATTTT. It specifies CASSPLAGGRDTQYF.

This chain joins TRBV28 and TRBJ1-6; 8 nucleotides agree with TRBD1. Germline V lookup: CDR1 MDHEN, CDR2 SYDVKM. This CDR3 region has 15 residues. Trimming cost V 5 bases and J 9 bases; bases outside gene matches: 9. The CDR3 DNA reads TGTGCCAGCAGTCAAGCGGACAGGGATAGTTCACCCCTCCACTTT. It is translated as CASSQADRDSSPLHF.

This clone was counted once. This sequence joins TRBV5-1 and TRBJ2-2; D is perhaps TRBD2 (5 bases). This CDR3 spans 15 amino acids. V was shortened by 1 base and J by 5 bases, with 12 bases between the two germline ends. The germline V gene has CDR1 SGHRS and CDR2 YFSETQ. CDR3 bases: TGCGCCAGCAGCTTGACACCCCCGGGAACCGGGGAGCTGTTTTTT. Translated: CASSLTPPGTGELFF. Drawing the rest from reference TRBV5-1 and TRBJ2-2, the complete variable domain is KAGVTQTPRYLIKTRGQQVTLSCSPISGHRSVSWYQQTPGQGLQFLFEYFSETQRNKGNFPGRFSGRQFSNSRSEMNVSTLELGDSALYLCASSLTPPGTGELFFGEGSRLTVL.

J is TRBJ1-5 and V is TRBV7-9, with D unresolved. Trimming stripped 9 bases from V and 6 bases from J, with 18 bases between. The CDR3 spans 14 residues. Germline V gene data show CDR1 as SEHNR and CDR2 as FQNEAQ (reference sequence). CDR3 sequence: CASQAGSPGQPQHF. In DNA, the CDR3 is TGTGCCAGTCAAGCCGGCTCTCCGGGTCAGCCCCAGCATTTT.

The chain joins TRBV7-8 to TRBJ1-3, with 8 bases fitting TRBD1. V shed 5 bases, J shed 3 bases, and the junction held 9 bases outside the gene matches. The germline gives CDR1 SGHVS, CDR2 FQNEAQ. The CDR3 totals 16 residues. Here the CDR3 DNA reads TGTGCCAGCAGCGAGGGTGGGGACAGGCGTGGAAACACCATATATTTT. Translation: CASSEGGDRRGNTIYF. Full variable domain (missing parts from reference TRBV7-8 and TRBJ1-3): GAGVSQSPRYKVAKRGQDVALRCDPISGHVSLFWYQQALGQGPEFLTYFQNEAQLDKSGLPSDRFFAERPEGSVSTLKIQRTQQEDSAVYLCASSEGGDRRGNTIYFGEGSWLTVV.

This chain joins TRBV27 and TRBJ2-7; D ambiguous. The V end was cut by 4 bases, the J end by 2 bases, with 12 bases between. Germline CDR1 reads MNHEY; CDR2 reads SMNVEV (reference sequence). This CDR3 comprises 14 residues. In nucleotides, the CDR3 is TGTGCCAGCAGTTCCAATTCCCAGACCTACGAGCAGTACTTC. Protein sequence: CASSSNSQTYEQYF.

CDR3 sequence reads: CASSLEVRASPAGELFF. The CDR3 DNA reads as TGTGCCAGCAGCTTAGAGGTACGGGCCAGCCCTGCCGGGGAGCTGTTTTTT. V and J are TRBV7-8 and TRBJ2-2; no definite D call. This CDR3 has 17 residues. Trimming took 1 base from V and 6 from J, leaving 18 bases between them. The V gene's germline CDR1 is SGHVS and CDR2 FQNEAQ.

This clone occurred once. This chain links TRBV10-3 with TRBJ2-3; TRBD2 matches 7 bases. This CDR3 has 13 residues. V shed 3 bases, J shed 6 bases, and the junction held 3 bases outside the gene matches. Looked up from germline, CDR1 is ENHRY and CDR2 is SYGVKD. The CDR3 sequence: CAISDSGGDTQYF. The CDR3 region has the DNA TGTGCCATCAGTGACTCGGGGGGTGATACGCAGTATTTT.

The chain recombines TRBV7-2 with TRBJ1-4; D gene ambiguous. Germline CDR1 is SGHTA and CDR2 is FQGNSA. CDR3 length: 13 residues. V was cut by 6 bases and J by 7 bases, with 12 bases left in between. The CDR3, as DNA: TGTGCCAGCAGACCGCAGGTGACTGAAAAACTGTTTTTT. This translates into CASRPQVTEKLFF.

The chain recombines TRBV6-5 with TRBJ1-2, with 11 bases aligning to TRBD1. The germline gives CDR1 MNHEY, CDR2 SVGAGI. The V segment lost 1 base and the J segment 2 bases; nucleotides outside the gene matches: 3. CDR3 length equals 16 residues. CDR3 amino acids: CASSYYRTGGNYGYTF. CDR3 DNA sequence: TGTGCCAGCAGTTACTACCGGACAGGGGGCAACTATGGCTACACCTTC.

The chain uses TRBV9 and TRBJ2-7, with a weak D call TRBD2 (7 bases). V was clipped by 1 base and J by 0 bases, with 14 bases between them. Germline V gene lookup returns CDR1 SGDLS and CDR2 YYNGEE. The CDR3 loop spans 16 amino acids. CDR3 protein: CASSVKEGGRSYEQYF. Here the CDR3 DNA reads TGTGCCAGCAGCGTAAAAGAGGGGGGGCGCTCCTACGAGCAGTACTTC.

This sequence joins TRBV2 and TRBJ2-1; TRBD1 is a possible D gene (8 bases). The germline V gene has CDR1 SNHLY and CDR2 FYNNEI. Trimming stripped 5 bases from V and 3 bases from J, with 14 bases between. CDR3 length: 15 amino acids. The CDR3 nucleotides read TGTGCCAGCAGTCGGGGGGACAGGATCTACAATGAGCAGTTCTTC. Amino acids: CASSRGDRIYNEQFF.

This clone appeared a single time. In DNA form, the CDR3 reads TGTGCCAGCAGTGAAAAGGCAGATAACACCGGGGAGCTGTTTTTT. Protein sequence: CASSEKADNTGELFF. The chain employs TRBV6-1 and TRBJ2-2; the D is unclear. The germline gives CDR1 MNHNS, CDR2 SASEGT. Trimming left V 2 bases short and J 2 bases short, with 9 bases between. The CDR3 consists of 15 residues.

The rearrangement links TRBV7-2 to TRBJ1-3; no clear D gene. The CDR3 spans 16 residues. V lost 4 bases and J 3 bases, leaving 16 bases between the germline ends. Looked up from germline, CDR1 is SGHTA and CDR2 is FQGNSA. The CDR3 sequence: CASSSPQKRGGNTIYF. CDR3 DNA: TGTGCCAGCAGCTCACCACAAAAACGTGGTGGAAACACCATATATTTT.

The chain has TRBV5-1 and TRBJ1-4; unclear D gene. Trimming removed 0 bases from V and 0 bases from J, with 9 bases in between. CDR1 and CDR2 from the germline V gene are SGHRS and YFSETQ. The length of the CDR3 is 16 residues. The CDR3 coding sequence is TGCGCCAGCAGCTTGGGACAAACTCCAACTAATGAAAAACTGTTTTTT. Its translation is CASSLGQTPTNEKLFF.

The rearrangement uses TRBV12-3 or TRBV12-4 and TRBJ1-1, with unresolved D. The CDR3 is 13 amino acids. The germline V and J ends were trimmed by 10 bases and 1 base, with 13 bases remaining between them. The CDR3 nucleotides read TGTGCCACGTCACCACAGTCGAACACTGAAGCTTTCTTT. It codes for CATSPQSNTEAFF.

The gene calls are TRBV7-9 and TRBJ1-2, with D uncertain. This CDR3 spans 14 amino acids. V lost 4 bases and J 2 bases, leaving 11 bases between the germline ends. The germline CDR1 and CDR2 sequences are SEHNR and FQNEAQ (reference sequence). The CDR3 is CASSYPARNYGYTF. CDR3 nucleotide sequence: TGTGCCAGCAGCTATCCTGCTAGAAACTATGGCTACACCTTC.

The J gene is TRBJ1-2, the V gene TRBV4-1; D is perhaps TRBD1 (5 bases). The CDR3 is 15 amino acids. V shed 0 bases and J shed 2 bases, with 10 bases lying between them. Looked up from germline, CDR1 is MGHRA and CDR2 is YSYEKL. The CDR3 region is CASSQDGWGNYGYTF. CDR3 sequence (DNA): TGCGCCAGCAGCCAAGATGGGTGGGGGAACTATGGCTACACCTTC.

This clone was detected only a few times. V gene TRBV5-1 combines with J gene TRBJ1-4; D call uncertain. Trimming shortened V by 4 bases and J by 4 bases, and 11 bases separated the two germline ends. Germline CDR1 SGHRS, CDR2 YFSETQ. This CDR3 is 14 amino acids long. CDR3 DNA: TGCGCCAGCAGCCACGGACGGATTAATGAAAAACTGTTTTTT. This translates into CASSHGRINEKLFF. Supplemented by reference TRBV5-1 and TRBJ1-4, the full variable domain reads KAGVTQTPRYLIKTRGQQVTLSCSPISGHRSVSWYQQTPGQGLQFLFEYFSETQRNKGNFPGRFSGRQFSNSRSEMNVSTLELGDSALYLCASSHGRINEKLFFGSGTQLSVL.

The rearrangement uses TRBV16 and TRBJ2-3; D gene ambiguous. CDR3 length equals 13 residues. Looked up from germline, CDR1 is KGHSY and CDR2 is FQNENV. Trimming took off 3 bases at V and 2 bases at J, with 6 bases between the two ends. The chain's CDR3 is CASSQRNTDTQYF. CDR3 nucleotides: TGTGCCAGCAGCCAGCGAAACACAGATACGCAGTATTTT.

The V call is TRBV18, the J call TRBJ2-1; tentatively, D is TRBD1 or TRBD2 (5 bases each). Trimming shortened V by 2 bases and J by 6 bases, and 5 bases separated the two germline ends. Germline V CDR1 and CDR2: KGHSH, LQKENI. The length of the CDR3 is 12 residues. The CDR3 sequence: CASSPGGNEQFF. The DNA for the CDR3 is TGTGCCAGCTCACCAGGGGGCAATGAGCAGTTCTTC.

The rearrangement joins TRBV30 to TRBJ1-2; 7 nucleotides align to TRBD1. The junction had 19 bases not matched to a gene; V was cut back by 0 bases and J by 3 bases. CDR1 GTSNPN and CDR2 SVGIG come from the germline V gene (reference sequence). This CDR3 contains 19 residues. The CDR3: CAWSVLVNPNGQADYGYTF. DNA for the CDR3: TGTGCCTGGAGTGTACTTGTGAACCCCAACGGACAGGCAGACTATGGCTACACCTTC.

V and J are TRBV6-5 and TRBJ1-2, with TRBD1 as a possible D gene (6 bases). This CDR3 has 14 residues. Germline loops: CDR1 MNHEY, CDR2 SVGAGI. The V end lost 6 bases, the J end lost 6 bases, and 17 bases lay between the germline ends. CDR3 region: CASSPTGNLNGYTF. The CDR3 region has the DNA TGTGCCAGCAGCCCCACAGGGAACCTCAATGGCTACACCTTC.

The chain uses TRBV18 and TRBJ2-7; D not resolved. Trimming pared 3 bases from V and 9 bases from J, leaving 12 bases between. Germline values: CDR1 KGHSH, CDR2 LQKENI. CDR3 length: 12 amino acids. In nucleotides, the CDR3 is TGTGCCAGCTCACCTGGGGTGGACCGGCAGTACTTC. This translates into CASSPGVDRQYF. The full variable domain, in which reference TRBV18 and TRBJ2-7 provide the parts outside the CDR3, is NAGVMQNPRHLVRRRGQEARLRCSPMKGHSHVYWYRQLPEEGLKFMVYLQKENIIDESGMPKERFSAEFPKEGPSILRIQQVVRGDSAAYFCASSPGVDRQYFGPGTRLTVT.

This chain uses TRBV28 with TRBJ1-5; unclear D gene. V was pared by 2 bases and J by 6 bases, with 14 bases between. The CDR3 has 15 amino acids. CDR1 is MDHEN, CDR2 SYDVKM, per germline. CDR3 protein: CASSLPALGGQPQHF. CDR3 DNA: TGTGCCAGCAGTTTACCGGCACTCGGCGGTCAGCCCCAGCATTTT.

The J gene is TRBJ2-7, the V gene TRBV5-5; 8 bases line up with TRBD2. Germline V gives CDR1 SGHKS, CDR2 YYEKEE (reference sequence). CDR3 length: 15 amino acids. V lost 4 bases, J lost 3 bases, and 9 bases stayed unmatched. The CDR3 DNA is TGTGCCAGCAGCCCCCCCAGCGGGGGCTACTACGAGCAGTACTTC. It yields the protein CASSPPSGGYYEQYF.

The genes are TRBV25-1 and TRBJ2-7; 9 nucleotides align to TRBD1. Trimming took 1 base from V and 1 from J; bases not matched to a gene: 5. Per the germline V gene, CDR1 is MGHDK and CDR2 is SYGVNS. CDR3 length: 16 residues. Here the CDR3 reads CASSESGTGFSYEQYF. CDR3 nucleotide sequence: TGTGCCAGCAGTGAATCAGGGACAGGGTTTTCCTACGAGCAGTACTTC.

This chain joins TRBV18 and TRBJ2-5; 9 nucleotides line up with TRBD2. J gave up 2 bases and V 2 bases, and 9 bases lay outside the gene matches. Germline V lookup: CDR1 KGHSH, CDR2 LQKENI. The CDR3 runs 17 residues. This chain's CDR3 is CASSPLWPSGDQETQYF. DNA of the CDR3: TGTGCCAGCTCACCATTATGGCCTAGCGGGGATCAAGAGACCCAGTACTTC.